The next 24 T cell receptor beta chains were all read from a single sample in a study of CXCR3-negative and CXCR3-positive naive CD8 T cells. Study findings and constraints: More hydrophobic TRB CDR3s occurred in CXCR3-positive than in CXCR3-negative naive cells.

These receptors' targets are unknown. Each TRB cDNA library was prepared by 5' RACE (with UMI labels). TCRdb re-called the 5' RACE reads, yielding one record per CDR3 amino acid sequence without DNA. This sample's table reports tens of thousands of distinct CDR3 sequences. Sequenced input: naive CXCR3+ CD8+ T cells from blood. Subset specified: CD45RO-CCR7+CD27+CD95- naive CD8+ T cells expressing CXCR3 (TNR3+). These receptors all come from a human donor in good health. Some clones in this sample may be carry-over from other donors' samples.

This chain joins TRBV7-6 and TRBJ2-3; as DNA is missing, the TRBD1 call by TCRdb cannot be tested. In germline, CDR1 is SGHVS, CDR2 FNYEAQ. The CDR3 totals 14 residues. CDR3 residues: CASSSVGPTDTQYF.

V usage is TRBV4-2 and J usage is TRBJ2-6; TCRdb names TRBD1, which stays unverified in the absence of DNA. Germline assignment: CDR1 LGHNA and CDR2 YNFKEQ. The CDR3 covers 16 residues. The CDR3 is CASSPSGTSGANVLTF.

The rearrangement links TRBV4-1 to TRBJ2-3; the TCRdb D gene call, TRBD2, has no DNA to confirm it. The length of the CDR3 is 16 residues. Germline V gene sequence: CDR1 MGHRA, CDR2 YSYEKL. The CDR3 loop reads CASSQRLAGSTDTQYF.

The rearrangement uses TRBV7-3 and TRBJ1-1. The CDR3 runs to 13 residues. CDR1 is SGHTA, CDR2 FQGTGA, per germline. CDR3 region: CASSSGMNTEAFF.

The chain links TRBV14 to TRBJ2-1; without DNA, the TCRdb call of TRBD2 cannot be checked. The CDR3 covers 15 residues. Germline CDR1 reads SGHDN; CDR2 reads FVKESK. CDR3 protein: CASSPPPLRGDEQFF.

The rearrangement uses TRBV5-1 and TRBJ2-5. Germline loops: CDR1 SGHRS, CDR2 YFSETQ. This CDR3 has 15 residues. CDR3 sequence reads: CASSLETEYKETQYF.

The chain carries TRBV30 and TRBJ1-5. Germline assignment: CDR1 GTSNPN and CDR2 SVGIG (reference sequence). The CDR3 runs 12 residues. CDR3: CAWSGPNQPQHF.

The CDR3 here is CASRPSGDEQFF. This rearrangement joins TRBV6-5 to TRBJ2-1; the TCRdb call, TRBD1, lacks DNA for checking. CDR1 and CDR2 (germline): MNHEY, SVGAGI. The CDR3 has 12 residues.

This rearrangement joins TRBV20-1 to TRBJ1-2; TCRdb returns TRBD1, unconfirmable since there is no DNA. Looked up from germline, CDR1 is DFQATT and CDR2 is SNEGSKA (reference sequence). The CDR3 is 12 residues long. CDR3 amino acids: CSASREHYGYTF.

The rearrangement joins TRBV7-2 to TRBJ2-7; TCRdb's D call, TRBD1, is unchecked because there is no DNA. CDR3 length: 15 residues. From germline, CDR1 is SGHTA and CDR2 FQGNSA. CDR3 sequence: CASSFGQGMIYEQYF.

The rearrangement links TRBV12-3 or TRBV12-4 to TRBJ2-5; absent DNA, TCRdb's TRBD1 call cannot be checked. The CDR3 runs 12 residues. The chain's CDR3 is CASSPPGETQYF.

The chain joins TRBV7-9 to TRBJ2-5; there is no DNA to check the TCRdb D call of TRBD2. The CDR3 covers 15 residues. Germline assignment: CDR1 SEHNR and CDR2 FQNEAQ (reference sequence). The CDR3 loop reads CASSQLEPTKETQYF.

CDR3 amino acids: CSAPPEPLYKHNEQFF. The chain has TRBV20-1 and TRBJ2-1; TCRdb calls TRBD1, which cannot be checked without DNA. CDR1 and CDR2 (germline): DFQATT, SNEGSKA (reference sequence). CDR3 size: 16 residues.

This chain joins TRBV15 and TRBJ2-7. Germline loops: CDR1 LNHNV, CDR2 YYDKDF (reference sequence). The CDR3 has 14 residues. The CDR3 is CATSSRTASYEQYF.

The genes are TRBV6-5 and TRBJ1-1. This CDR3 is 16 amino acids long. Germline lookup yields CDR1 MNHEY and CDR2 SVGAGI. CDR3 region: CASSKDLGQMNTEAFF.

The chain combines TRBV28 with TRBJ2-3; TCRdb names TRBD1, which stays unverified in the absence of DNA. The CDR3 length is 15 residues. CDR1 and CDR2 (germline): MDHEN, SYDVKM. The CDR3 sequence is CASRGRDRSTDTQYF.

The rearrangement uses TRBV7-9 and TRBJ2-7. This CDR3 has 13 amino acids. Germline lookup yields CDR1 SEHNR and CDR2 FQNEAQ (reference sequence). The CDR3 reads CASSLENSYEQYF.

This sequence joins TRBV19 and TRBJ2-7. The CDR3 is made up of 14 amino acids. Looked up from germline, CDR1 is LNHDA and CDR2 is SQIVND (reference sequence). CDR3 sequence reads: CASSISGSSYEQYF.

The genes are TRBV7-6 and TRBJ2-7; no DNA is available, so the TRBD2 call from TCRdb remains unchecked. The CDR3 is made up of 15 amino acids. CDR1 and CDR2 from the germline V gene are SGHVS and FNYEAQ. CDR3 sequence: CASSVGMAPTYEQYF.

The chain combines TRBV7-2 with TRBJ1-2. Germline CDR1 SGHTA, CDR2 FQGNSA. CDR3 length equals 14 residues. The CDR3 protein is CASSLSEPNYGYTF.

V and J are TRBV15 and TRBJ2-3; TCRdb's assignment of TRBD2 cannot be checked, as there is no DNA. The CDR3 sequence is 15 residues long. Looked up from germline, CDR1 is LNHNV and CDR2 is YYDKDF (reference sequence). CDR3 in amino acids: CATSTGLAGGYTQYF.

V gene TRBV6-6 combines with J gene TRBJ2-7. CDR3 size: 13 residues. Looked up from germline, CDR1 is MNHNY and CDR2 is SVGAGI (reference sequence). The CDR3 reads CASSYSLTYEQYF.

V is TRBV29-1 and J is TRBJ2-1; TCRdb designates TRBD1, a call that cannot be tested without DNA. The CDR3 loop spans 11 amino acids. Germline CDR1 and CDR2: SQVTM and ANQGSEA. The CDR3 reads CSVGTGPRWFF.

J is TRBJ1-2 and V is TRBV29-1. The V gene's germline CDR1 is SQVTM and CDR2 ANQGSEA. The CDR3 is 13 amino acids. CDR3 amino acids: CSAFPGEGSGYTF. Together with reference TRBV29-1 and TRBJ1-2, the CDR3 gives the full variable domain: SAVISQKPSRDICQRGTSLTIQCQVDSQVTMMFWYRQQPGQSLTLIATANQGSEATYESGFVIDKFPISRPNLTFSTLTVSNMSPEDSSIYLCSAFPGEGSGYTFGSGTRLTVV.